This T cell receptor beta chain was profiled in a study of high-grade serous ovarian cancer treatment subgroups. Overall study: On average, roughly 15,000 reads and about 6,800 unique TCR beta rearrangements were obtained per sample.

Turning to this clone: What it recognizes is unknown.

Tumor samples were obtained before definitive surgery or chemotherapy. The CDR3 extends over 12 amino acids. Germline V gives CDR1 SNHLY, CDR2 FYNNEI. Trimming at V came to 6 bases and at J to 3 bases, leaving 1 base not matched to a gene. General study points: Clonal relatedness tracked neoantigen level, and by trend copy number and mutation load. Spatial context was lost because tumors were sequenced in bulk.

The assay was immunoSEQ multiplex PCR, and TCRdb's table has in-frame clones only and misses some. The data hold nearly 7,000 clones, with about 79% observed a single time. The TCR was taken from a human donor with high-grade serous ovarian cancer. The rearrangement joins TRBV2 to TRBJ2-7, with 8 bases fitting TRBD1. Sequencing was done on a sample of tumor tissue. CDR3 sequence reads: CASRGTGYEQYF. For the CDR3, the DNA is TGTGCCAGCAGGGGGACAGGCTACGAGCAGTACTTC.